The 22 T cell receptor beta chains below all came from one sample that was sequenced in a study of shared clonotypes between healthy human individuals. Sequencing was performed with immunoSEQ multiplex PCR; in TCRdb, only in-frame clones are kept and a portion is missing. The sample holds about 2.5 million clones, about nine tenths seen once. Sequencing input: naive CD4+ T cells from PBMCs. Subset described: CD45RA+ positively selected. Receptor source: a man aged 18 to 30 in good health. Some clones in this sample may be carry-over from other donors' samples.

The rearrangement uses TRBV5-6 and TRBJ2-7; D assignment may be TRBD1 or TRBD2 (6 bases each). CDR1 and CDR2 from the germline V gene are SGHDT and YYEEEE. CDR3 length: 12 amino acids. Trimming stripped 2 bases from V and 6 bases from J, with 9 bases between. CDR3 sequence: CASSFGGGEQYF. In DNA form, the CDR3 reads TGTGCCAGCAGCTTTGGAGGGGGCGAGCAGTACTTC.

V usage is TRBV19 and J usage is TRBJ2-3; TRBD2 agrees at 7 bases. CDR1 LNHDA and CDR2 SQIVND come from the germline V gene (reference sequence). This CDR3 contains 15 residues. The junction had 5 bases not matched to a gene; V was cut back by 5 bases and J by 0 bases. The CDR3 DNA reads TGTGCCAGTAGTGGCCTAGCGGTTAGCACAGATACGCAGTATTTT. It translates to CASSGLAVSTDTQYF.

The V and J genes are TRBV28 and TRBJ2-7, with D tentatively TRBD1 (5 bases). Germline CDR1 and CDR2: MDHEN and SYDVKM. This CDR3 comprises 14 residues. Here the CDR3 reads CACKNGAGPYEQYF. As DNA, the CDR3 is TGTGCATGCAAAAATGGGGCAGGGCCATACGAGCAGTACTTC.

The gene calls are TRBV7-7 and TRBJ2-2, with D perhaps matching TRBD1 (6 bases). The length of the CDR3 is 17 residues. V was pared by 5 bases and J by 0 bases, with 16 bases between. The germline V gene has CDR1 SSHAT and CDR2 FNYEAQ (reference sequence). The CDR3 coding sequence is TGTGCCAGCAGCCCTACGTCACAGGGTGCGAACACCGGGGAGCTGTTTTTT. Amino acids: CASSPTSQGANTGELFF.

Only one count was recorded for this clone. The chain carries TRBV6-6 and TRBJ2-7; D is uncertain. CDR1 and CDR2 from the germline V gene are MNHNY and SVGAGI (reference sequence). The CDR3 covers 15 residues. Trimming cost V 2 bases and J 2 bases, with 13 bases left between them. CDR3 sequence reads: CASSYRRVTTYEQYF. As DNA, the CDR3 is TGTGCCAGCAGTTACCGTCGGGTAACTACCTACGAGCAGTACTTC.

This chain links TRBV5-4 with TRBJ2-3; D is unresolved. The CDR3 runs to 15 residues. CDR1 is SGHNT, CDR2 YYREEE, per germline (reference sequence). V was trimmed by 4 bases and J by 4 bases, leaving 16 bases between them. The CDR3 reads CASSPEPMRPDTQYF. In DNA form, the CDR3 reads TGTGCCAGCAGCCCCGAGCCTATGAGACCAGATACGCAGTATTTT. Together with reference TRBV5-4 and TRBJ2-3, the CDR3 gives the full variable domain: ETGVTQSPTHLIKTRGQQVTLRCSSQSGHNTVSWYQQALGQGPQFIFQYYREEENGRGNFPPRFSGLQFPNYSSELNVNALELDDSALYLCASSPEPMRPDTQYFGPGTRLTVL.

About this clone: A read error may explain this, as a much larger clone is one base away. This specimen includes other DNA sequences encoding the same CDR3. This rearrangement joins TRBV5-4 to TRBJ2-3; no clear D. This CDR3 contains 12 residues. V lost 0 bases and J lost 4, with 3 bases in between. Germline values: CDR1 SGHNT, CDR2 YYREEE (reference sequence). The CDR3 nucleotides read TGTGCCAGCAGCTTGGGGGCAGATACGCAGTATTTT. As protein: CASSLGADTQYF.

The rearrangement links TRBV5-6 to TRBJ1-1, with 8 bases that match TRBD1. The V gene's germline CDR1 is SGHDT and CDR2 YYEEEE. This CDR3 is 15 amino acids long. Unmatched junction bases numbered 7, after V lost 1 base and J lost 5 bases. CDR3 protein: CASSLMAGGRTEAFF. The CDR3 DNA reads TGTGCCAGCAGCTTGATGGCAGGGGGCAGGACTGAAGCTTTCTTT.

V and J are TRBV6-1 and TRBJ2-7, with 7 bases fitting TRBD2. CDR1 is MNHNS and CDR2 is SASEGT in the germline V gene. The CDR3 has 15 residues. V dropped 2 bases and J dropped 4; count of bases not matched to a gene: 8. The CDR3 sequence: CASSERVGGWYEQYF. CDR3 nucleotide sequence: TGTGCCAGCAGTGAAAGAGTCGGGGGGTGGTACGAGCAGTACTTC.

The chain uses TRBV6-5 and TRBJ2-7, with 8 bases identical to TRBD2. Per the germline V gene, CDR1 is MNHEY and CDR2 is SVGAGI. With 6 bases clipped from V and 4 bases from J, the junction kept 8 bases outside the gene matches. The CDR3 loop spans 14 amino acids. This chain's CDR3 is CASREPGLGYEQYF. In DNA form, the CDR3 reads TGTGCCAGCAGAGAACCGGGACTAGGATACGAGCAGTACTTC.

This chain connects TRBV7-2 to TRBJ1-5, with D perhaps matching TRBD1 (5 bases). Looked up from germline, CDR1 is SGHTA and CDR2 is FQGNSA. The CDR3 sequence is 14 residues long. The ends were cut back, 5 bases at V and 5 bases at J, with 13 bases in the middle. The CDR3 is CASSGVGTDQPQHF. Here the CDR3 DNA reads TGTGCCAGCAGCGGGGTGGGGACGGATCAGCCCCAGCATTTT.

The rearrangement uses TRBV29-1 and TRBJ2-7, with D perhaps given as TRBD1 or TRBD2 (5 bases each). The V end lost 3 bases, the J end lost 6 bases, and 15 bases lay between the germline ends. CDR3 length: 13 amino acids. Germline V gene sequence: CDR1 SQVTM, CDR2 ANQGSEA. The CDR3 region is CSVEGVGYTEQYF. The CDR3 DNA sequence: TGCAGCGTTGAGGGGGTCGGGTATACCGAGCAGTACTTC.

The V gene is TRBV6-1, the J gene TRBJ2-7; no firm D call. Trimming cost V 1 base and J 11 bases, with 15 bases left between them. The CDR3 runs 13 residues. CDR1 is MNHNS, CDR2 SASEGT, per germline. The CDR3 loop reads CASSEVNPPVEYF. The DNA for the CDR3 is TGTGCCAGCAGTGAAGTAAACCCCCCGGTGGAGTACTTC.

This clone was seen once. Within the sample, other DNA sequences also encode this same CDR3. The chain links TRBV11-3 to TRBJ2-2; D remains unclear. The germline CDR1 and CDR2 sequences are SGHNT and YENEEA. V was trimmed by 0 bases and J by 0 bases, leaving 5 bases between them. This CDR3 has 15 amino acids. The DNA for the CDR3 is TGTGCCAGCAGCTTAGATCGAGCGAACACCGGGGAGCTGTTTTTT. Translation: CASSLDRANTGELFF. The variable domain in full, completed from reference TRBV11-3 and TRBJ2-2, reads EAGVVQSPRYKIIEKKQPVAFWCNPISGHNTLYWYLQNLGQGPELLIRYENEEAVDDSQLPKDRFSAERLKGVDSTLKIQPAELGDSAVYLCASSLDRANTGELFFGEGSRLTVL.

CDR3 protein: CASSQENEAVGRHATNGYTF. The CDR3 DNA is TGTGCCAGCAGCCAAGAGAATGAAGCGGTAGGCCGCCATGCAACTAATGGCTACACCTTC. This chain connects TRBV4-2 to TRBJ1-2; D gene uncertain. Germline lookup yields CDR1 LGHNA and CDR2 YNFKEQ. V lost 0 bases, J lost 6 bases, and 29 bases lay in between. The CDR3 loop spans 20 amino acids.

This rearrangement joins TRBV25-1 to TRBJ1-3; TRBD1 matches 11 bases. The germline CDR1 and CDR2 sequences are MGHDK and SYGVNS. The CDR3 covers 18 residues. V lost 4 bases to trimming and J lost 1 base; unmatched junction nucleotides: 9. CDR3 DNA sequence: TGTGCCAGCAGTGTTGGGACAGGGGGACGCCTTTCTGGAAACACCATATATTTT. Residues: CASSVGTGGRLSGNTIYF.

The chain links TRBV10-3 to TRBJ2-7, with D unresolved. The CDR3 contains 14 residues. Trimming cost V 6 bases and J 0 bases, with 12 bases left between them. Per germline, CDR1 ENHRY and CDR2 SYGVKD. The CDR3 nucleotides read TGTGCCATCAGCCGGACGGTGAGCTCCTACGAGCAGTACTTC. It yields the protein CAISRTVSSYEQYF.

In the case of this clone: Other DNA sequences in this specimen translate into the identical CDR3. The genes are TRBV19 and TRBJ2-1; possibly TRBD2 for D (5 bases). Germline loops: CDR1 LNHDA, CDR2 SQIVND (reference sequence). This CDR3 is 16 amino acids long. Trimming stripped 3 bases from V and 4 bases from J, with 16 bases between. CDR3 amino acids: CASSIALAGVYNEQFF. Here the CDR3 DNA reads TGTGCCAGTAGTATCGCTCTGGCGGGCGTATACAATGAGCAGTTCTTC.

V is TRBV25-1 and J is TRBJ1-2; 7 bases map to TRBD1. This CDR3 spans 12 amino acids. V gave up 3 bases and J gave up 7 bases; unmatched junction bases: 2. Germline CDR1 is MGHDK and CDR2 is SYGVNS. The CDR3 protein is CASSDGTAGYTF. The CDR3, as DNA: TGTGCCAGCAGTGACGGGACAGCTGGCTACACCTTC.

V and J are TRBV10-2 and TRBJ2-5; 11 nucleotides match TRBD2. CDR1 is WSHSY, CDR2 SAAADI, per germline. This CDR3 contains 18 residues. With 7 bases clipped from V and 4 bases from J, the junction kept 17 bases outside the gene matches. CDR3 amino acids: CASMTPSSGRPSSETQYF. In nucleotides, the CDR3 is TGCGCCAGCATGACTCCTTCTAGCGGGAGGCCCTCTTCAGAGACCCAGTACTTC.

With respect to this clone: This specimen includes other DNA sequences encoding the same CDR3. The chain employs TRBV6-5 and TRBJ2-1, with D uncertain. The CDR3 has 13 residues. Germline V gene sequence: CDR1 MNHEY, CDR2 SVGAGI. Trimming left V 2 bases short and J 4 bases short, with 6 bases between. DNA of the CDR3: TGTGCCAGCAGTTACACCTCGTACAATGAGCAGTTCTTC. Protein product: CASSYTSYNEQFF.

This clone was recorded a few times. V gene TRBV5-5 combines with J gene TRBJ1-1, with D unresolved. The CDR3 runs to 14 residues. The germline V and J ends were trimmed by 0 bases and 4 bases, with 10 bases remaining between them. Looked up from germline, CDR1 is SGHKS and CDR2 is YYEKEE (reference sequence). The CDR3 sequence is CASSLEVQVTEAFF. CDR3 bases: TGTGCCAGCAGCTTGGAGGTTCAGGTCACTGAAGCTTTCTTT.